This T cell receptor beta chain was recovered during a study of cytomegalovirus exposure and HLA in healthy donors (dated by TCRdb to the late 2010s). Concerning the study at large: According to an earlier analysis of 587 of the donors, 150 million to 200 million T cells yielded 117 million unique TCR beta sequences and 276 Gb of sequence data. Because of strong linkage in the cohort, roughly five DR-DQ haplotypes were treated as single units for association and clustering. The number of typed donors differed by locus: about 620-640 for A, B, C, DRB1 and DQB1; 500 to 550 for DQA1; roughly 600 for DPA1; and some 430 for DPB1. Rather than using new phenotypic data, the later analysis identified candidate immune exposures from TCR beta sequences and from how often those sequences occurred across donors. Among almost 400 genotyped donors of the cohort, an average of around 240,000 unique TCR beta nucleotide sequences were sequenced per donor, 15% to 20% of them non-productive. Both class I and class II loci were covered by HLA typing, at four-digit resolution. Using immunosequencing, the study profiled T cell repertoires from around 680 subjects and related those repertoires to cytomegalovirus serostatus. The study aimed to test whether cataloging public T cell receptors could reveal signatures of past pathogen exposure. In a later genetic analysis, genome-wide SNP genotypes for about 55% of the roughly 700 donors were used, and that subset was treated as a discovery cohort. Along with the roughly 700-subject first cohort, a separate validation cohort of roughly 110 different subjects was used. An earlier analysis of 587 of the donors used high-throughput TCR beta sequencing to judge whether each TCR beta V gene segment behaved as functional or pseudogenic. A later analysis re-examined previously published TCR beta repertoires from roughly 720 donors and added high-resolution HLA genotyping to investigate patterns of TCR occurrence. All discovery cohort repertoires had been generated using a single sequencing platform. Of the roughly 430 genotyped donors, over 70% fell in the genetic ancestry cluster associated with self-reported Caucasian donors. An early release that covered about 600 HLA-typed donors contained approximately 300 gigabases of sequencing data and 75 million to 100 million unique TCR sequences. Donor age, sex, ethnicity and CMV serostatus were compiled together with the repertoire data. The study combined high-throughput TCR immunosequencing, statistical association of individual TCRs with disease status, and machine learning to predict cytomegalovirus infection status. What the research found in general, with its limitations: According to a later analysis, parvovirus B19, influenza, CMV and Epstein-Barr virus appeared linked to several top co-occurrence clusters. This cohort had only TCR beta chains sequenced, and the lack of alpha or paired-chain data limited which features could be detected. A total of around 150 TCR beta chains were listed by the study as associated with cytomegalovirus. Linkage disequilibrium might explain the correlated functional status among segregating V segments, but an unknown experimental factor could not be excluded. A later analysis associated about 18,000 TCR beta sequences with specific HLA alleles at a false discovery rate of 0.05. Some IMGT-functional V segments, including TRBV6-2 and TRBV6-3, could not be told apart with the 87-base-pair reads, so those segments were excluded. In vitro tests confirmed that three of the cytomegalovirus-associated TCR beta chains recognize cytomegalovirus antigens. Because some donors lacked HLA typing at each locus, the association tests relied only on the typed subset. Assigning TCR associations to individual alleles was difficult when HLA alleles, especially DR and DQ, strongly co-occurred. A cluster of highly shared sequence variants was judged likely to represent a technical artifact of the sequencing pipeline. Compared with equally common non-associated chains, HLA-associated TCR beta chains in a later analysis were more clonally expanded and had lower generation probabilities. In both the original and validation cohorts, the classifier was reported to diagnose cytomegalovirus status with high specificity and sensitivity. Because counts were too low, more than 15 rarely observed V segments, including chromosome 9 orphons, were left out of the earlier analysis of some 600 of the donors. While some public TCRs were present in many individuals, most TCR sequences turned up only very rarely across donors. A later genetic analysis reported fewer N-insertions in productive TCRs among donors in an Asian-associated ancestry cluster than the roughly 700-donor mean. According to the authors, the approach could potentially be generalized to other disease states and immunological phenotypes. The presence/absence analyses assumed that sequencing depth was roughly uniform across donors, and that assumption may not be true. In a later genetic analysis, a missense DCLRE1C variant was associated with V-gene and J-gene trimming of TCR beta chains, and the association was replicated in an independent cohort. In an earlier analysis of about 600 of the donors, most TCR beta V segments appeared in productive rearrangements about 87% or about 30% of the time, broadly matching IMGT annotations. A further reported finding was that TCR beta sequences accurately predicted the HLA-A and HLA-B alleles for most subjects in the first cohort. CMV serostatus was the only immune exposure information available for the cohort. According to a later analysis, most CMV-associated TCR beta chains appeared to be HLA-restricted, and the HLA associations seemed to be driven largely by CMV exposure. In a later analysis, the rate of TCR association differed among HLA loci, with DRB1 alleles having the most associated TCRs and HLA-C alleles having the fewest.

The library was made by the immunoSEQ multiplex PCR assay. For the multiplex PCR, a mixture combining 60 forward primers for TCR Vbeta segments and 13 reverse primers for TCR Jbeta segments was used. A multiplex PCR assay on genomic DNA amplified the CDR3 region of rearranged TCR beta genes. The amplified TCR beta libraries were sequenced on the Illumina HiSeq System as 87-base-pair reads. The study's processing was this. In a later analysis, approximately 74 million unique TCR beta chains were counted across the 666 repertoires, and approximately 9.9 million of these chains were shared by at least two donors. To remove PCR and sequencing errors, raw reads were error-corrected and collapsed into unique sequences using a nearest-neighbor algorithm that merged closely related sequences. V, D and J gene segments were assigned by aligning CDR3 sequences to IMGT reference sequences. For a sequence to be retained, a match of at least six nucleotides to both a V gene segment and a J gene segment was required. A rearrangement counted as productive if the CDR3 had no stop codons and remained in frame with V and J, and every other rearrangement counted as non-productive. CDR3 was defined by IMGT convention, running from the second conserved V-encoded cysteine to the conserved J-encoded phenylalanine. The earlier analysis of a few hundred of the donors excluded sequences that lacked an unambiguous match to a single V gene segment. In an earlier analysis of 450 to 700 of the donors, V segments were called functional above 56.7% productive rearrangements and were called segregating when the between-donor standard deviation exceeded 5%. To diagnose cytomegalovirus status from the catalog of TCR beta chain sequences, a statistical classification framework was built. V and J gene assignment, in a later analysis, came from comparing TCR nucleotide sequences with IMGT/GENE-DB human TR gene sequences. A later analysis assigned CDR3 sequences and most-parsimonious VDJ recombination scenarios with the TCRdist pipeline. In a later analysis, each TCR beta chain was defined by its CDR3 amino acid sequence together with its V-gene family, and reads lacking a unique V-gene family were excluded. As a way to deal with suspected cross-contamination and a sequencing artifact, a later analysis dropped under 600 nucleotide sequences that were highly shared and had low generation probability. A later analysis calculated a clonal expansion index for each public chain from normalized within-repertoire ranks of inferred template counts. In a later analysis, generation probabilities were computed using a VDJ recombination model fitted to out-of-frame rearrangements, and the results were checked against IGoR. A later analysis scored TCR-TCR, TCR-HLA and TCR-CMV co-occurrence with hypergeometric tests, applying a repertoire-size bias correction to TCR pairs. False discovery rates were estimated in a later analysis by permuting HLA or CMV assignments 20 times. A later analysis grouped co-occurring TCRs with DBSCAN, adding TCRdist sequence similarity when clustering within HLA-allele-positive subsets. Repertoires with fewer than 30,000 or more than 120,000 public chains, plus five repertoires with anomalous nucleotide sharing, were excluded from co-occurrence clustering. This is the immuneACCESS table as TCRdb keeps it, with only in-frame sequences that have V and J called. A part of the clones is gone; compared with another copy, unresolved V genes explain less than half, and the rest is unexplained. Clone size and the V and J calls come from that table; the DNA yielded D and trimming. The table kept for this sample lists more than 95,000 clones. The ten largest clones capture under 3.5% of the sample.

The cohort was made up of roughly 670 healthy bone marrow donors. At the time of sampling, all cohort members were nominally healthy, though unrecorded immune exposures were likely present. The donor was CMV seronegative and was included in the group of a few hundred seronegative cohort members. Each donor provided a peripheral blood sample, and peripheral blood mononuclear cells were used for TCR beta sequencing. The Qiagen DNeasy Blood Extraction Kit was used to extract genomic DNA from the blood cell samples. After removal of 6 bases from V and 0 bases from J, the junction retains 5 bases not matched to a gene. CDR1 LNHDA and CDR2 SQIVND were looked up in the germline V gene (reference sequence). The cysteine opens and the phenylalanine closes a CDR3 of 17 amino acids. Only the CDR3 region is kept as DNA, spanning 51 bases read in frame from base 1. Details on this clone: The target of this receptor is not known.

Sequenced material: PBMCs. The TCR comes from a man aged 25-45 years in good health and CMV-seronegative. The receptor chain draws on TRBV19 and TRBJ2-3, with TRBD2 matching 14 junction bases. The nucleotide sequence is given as TGTGCCAGTAGCAAGACTAGCGGGAGGGGAAGCACAGATACGCAGTATTTT. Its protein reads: CASSKTSGRGSTDTQYF.